This T cell receptor beta chain is from a study of post-analysis software for immune sequencing data. Unique molecular identifiers were built into the TCR beta cDNA libraries. TCRdb ran MiXCR on the PCR reads and lists one entry per CDR3 protein. In the table there are hundreds of thousands of distinct CDR3 sequences, just under 30% of which are singletons. A few counts support this clonotype. Its matching antigen is unknown. This CDR3 is built from 16 residues. Losses at the gene ends were 0 bases for V and 0 bases for J; bases not matched to a gene: 4. Germline loops: CDR1 SGHRS, CDR2 YFSETQ. General study findings and limits: Patients showed TRBV5-6, TRBV5-1 and TRBV20-1 among a few TRBV segments more frequent than in controls. F measure showed strong co-clustering of same-batch samples.

The sequenced sample consisted of blood. The rearrangement uses TRBV5-1 and TRBJ2-3; 7 bases match TRBD2. This receptor was taken from a girl aged 10 to 17 with multiple sclerosis. As DNA, the CDR3 is TGCGCCAGCAGCTTGGTTTGGCGGGGGAGCACAGATACGCAGTATTTT. Translated, it gives CASSLVWRGSTDTQYF.